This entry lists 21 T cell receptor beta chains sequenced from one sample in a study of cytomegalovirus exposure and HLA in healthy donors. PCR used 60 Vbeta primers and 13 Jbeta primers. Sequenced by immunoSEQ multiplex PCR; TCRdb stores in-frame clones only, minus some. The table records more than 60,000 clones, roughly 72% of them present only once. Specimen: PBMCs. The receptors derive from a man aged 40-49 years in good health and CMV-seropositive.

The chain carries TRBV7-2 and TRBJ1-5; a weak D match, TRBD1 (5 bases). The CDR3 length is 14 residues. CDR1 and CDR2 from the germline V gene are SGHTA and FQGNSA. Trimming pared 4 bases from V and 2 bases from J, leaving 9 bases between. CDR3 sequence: CASSWTTGNQPQHF. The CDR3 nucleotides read TGTGCCAGCAGCTGGACGACAGGCAATCAGCCCCAGCATTTT.

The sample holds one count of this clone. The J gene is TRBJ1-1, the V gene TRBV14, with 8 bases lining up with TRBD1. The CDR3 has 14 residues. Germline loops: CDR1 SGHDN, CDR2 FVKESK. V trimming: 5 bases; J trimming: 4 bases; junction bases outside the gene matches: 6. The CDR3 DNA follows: TGTGCCAGCAGCACGCGGACAGGGAGCACTGAAGCTTTCTTT. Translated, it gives CASSTRTGSTEAFF.

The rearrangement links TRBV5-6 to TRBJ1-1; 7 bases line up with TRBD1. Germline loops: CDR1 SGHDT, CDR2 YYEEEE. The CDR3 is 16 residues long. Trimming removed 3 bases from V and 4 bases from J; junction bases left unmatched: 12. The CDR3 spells CASSSGQSIWGTEAFF. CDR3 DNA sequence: TGTGCCAGCAGCTCGGGACAGTCTATTTGGGGCACTGAAGCTTTCTTT.

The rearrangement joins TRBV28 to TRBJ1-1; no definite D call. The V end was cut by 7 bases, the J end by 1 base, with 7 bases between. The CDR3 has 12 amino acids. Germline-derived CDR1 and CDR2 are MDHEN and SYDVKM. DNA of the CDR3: TGTGCCAGCACCCCAGGGAACACTGAAGCTTTCTTT. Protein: CASTPGNTEAFF. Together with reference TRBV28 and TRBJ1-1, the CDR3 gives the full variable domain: DVKVTQSSRYLVKRTGEKVFLECVQDMDHENMFWYRQDPGLGLRLIYFSYDVKMKEKGDIPEGYSVSREKKERFSLILESASTNQTSMYLCASTPGNTEAFFGQGTRLTVV.

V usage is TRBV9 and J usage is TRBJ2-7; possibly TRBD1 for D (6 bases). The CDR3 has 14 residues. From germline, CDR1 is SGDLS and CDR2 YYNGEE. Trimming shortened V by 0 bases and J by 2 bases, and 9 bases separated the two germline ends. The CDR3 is CASSVVGGPYEQYF. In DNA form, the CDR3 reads TGTGCCAGCAGCGTAGTTGGGGGCCCCTACGAGCAGTACTTC.

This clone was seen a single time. As DNA, the CDR3 is TGTGCCAGTAGTATTGACAGGGGAAGGAACATTCAGTACTTC. It specifies CASSIDRGRNIQYF. The V and J genes are TRBV19 and TRBJ2-4; 8 bases map to TRBD1. This CDR3 contains 14 residues. The ends lost 3 bases at V and 7 bases at J; junction bases unmatched: 5. Germline CDR1 is LNHDA and CDR2 is SQIVND (reference sequence). Filled out from reference TRBV19 and TRBJ2-4, the complete variable domain reads DGGITQSPKYLFRKEGQNVTLSCEQNLNHDAMYWYRQDPGQGLRLIYYSQIVNDFQKGDIAEGYSVSREKKESFPLTVTSAQKNPTAFYLCASSIDRGRNIQYFGAGTRLSVL.

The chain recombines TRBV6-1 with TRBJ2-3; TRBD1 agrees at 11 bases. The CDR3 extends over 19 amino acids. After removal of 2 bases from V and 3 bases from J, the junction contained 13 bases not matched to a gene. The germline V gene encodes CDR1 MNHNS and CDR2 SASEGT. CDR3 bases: TGTGCCAGCAGTGAATTCCGGACAGGGGGCGGAAGGGGTACAGATACGCAGTATTTT. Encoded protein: CASSEFRTGGGRGTDTQYF.

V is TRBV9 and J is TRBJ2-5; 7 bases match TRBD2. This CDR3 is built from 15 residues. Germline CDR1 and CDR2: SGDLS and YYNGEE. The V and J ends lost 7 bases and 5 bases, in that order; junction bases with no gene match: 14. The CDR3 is CASSASLAEEETQYF. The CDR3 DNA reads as TGTGCCAGCTCCGCCAGCCTAGCGGAGGAGGAGACCCAGTACTTC. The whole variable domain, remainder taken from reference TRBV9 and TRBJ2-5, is DSGVTQTPKHLITATGQRVTLRCSPRSGDLSVYWYQQSLDQGLQFLIQYYNGEERAKGNILERFSAQQFPDLHSELNLSSLELGDSALYFCASSASLAEEETQYFGPGTRLLVL.

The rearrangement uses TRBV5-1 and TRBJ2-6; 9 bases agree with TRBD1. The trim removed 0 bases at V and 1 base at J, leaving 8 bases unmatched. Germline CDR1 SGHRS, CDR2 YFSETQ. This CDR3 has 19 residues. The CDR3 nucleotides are TGCGCCAGCAGCTTGGGTCTTGGGACAGGGATTTCTGGGGCCAACGTCCTGACTTTC. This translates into CASSLGLGTGISGANVLTF.

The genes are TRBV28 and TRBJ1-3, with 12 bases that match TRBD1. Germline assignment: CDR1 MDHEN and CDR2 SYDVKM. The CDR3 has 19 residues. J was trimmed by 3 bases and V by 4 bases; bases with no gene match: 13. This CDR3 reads CASSSSGTGGSKNGNTIYF. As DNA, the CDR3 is TGTGCCAGCAGTTCCTCCGGGACAGGGGGCTCTAAAAATGGAAACACCATATATTTT.

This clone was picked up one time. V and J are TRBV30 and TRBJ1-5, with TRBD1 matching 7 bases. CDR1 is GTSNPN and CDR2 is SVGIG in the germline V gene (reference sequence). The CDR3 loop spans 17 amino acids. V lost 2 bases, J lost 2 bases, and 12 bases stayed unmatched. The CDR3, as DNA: TGTGCCTGGAGTCCAACAGGGGTTTTGCTTGGCAATCAGCCCCAGCATTTT. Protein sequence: CAWSPTGVLLGNQPQHF.

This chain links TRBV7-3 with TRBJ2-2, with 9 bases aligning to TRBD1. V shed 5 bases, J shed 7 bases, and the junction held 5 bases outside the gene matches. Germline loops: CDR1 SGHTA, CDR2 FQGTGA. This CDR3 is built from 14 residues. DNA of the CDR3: TGTGCCAGCAGCCGGGACAGGGTAGGCGGGGAGCTGTTTTTT. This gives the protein CASSRDRVGGELFF.

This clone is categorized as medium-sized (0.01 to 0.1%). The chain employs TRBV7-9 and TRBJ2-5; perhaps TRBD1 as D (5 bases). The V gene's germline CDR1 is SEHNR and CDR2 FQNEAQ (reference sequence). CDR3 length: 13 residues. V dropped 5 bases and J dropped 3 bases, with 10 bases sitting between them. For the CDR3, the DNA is TGTGCCAGCAGCCAGACAGTAGAAGAGACCCAGTACTTC. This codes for CASSQTVEETQYF.

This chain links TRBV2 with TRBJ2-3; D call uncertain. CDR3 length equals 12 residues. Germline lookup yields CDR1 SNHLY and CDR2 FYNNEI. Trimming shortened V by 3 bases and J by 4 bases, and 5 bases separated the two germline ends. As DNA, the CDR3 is TGTGCCAGCAGTGACCGGTCAGATACGCAGTATTTT. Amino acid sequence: CASSDRSDTQYF. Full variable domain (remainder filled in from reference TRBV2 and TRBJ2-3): EPEVTQTPSHQVTQMGQEVILRCVPISNHLYFYWYRQILGQKVEFLVSFYNNEISEKSEIFDDQFSVERPDGSNFTLKIRSTKLEDSAMYFCASSDRSDTQYFGPGTRLTVL.

CDR3 nucleotides: TGTGCCTGGAGTGTACAGGCAAGCAATCAGCCCCAGCATTTT. Protein: CAWSVQASNQPQHF. V usage is TRBV30 and J usage is TRBJ1-5, with TRBD1 as a possible D gene (5 bases). Germline CDR1 and CDR2: GTSNPN and SVGIG (reference sequence). With 0 bases removed from V and 1 base from J, the gap between germline ends came to 7 bases. The CDR3 consists of 14 residues.

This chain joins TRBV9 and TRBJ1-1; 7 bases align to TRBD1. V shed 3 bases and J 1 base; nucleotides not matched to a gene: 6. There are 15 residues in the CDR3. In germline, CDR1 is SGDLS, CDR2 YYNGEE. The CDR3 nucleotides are TGTGCCAGCAGCGCCGACAGGGCTGGGAACACTGAAGCTTTCTTT. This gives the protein CASSADRAGNTEAFF.

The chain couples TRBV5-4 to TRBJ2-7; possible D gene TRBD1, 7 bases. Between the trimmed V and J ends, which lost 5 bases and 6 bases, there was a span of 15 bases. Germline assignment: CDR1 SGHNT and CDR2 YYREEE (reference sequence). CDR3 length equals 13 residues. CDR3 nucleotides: TGTGCCAGCAGAGGAGGGACAGAAGTCGAGCAGTACTTC. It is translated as CASRGGTEVEQYF.

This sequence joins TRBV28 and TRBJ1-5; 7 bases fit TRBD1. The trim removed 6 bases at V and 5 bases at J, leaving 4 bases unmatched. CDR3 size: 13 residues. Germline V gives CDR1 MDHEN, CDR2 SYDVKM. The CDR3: CASRTGRDQPQHF. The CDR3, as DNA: TGTGCCAGCAGGACAGGGCGGGATCAGCCCCAGCATTTT.

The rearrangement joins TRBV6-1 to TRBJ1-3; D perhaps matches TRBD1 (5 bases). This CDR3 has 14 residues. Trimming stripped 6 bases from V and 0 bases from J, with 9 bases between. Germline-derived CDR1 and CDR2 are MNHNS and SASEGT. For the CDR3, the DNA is TGTGCCAGCAGGACAGATGTCTCTGGAAACACCATATATTTT. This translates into CASRTDVSGNTIYF.

This CDR3 reads CASRRTGTPDEKLFF. DNA of the CDR3: TGTGCCAGTAGACGAACAGGAACTCCAGATGAAAAACTGTTTTTT. This chain connects TRBV19 to TRBJ1-4; tentative D call: TRBD1 (5 bases). Trimming removed 6 bases from V and 6 bases from J, with 17 bases in between. CDR3 size: 15 residues. Looked up from germline, CDR1 is LNHDA and CDR2 is SQIVND (reference sequence).

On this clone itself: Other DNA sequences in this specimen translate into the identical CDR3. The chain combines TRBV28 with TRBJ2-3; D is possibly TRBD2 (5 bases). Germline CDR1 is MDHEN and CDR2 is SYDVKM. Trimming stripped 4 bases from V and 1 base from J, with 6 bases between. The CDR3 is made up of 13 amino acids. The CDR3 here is CASSSRGTDTQYF. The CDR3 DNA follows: TGTGCCAGCAGTTCGAGGGGCACAGATACGCAGTATTTT.